The 13 T cell receptor beta chains below come from one sample, sequenced in a study of T cell responses to AZD1222 COVID-19 vaccine (dated by TCRdb to the early 2020s). Interpreted using the paper, the time point label stands for: baseline before first vaccination. The sample's treatment or condition, from its label and the paper: meningococcal conjugate vaccine given as trial control. The library was produced with the immunoSEQ multiplex PCR assay. The clones in this table, taken by TCRdb from immuneACCESS, are in-frame only. Not every clone is retained; where verified, under half of the shortfall comes from an unresolved V gene, and the cause of the rest is unknown. The sample yields around 180,000 clones; 85% to 90% were counted once. The ten largest clones add up to around 2.5% of the sample. The sequences come from peripheral blood, collected on day 0 of MenACWY control vaccination. The origin of the receptors is an adult in good health.

The V gene is TRBV9, the J gene TRBJ2-1; D gene unclear. V lost 0 bases to trimming and J lost 9 bases, with 7 bases between them. Per germline, CDR1 SGDLS and CDR2 YYNGEE. The CDR3 is made up of 12 amino acids. The chain's CDR3 is CASSVDSVEQFF. In DNA form, the CDR3 reads TGTGCCAGCAGCGTAGACAGCGTTGAGCAGTTCTTC.

The chain employs TRBV30 and TRBJ1-1, with D maybe TRBD1 (6 bases). Germline loops: CDR1 GTSNPN, CDR2 SVGIG (reference sequence). The V end was cut by 3 bases, the J end by 0 bases, with 17 bases between. The CDR3 extends over 16 amino acids. CDR3 sequence reads: CAWRPTGDLLNTEAFF. The DNA of the CDR3 is TGTGCCTGGAGGCCGACAGGAGACCTTTTGAACACTGAAGCTTTCTTT.

The chain couples TRBV3-1 (or the pseudogene TRBV3-2) to TRBJ2-1; 8 positions agree with TRBD2. The CDR3 extends over 14 amino acids. CDR1 is LGHDT, CDR2 YNNKEL, per germline (reference sequence). The ends lost 3 bases at V and 5 bases at J; junction bases unmatched: 3. CDR3 in amino acids: CASSQLAGHNEQFF. CDR3 bases: TGTGCCAGCAGCCAGCTAGCGGGCCACAATGAGCAGTTCTTC.

The rearrangement joins TRBV6-5 to TRBJ1-2, with TRBD1 matching 9 bases. J lost 8 bases, V lost 6 bases, and 7 bases had no gene match. This CDR3 contains 13 residues. The germline CDR1 and CDR2 sequences are MNHEY and SVGAGI. This CDR3 reads CASRDGQGIGYTF. The DNA for the CDR3 is TGTGCCAGCAGGGATGGACAGGGGATCGGCTACACCTTC.

This rearrangement joins TRBV19 to TRBJ2-7; 8 positions match TRBD1. V was clipped by 2 bases and J by 6 bases; unmatched bases: 6. Per germline, CDR1 LNHDA and CDR2 SQIVND (reference sequence). The CDR3 runs to 14 residues. CDR3 coding DNA: TGTGCCAGTAGTATACTGGGACAGGTAGGCGAGCAGTACTTC. Translating it yields CASSILGQVGEQYF.

Turning to this clone: The sample carries other DNA sequences with the same CDR3. The V call is TRBV5-1, the J call TRBJ1-4, with no clear D. V was cut by 0 bases and J by 1 base, with 4 bases left in between. Germline V lookup: CDR1 SGHRS, CDR2 YFSETQ. CDR3 length: 14 amino acids. The CDR3: CASSLAGTNEKLFF. CDR3 DNA: TGCGCCAGCAGCTTGGCGGGAACTAATGAAAAACTGTTTTTT.

This clone was seen only once. The J gene is TRBJ1-5, the V gene TRBV6-5, with no clear D. CDR1 is MNHEY, CDR2 SVGAGI, per germline. V was cut by 7 bases and J by 4 bases, with 11 bases left in between. The CDR3 spans 13 residues. The CDR3 bases are TGTGCCAGCACGCAGGACGGAAATCAGCCCCAGCATTTT. It translates to CASTQDGNQPQHF.

The table lists this clone with a few counts. The gene calls are TRBV6-2 or TRBV6-3 and TRBJ2-7; D is possibly TRBD2 (5 bases). The CDR3 contains 12 residues. CDR1 is MNHEY and CDR2 is SVGEGT in the germline V gene. With 2 bases removed from V and 6 bases from J, the gap between germline ends came to 8 bases. In DNA form, the CDR3 reads TGTGCCAGCAGTTACGGGAGCGGCGAGCAGTACTTC. It yields the protein CASSYGSGEQYF.

This clone showed up just once. The chain links TRBV28 to TRBJ1-4; a weak D match, TRBD1 (5 bases). Germline values: CDR1 MDHEN, CDR2 SYDVKM. Trimming took off 4 bases at V and 2 bases at J, with 23 bases between the two ends. This CDR3 spans 19 amino acids. DNA of the CDR3: TGTGCCAGCAGTTCTTGGGACGGTGGAGTATTTGGGACTAATGAAAAACTGTTTTTT. Encoded protein: CASSSWDGGVFGTNEKLFF.

The chain is built from TRBV30 and TRBJ1-4; 8 positions match TRBD1. V shed 0 bases and J 7 bases; nucleotides not matched to a gene: 7. The length of the CDR3 is 15 residues. CDR1 is GTSNPN and CDR2 is SVGIG in the germline V gene (reference sequence). The DNA for the CDR3 is TGTGCCTGGAGTGTAAGGCAGGGGGCGGGTGAAAAACTGTTTTTT. Translating it yields CAWSVRQGAGEKLFF. Looking up the rest from reference TRBV30 and TRBJ1-4 gives the full variable domain: SQTIHQWPATLVQPVGSPLSLECTVEGTSNPNLYWYRQAAGRGLQLLFYSVGIGQISSEVPQNLSASRPQDRQFILSSKKLLLSDSGFYLCAWSVRQGAGEKLFFGSGTQLSVL.

This rearrangement joins TRBV27 to TRBJ2-3; maybe TRBD2 (5 bases). Germline CDR1 reads MNHEY; CDR2 reads SMNVEV (reference sequence). Trimming shortened V by 5 bases and J by 5 bases, and 11 bases separated the two germline ends. This CDR3 has 13 residues. CDR3 bases: TGTGCCAGCAGTGGACTTTTTGTAGATACGCAGTATTTT. Its translation is CASSGLFVDTQYF.

V and J are TRBV19 and TRBJ1-4; no definite D call. This CDR3 spans 14 amino acids. Trimming left V 3 bases short and J 5 bases short, with 10 bases between. Germline CDR1 is LNHDA and CDR2 is SQIVND (reference sequence). The CDR3 DNA is TGTGCCAGTAGTATTTTCCGCAGCAATGAAAAACTGTTTTTT. Translation: CASSIFRSNEKLFF.

This clone has a single count. The rearrangement uses TRBV29-1 and TRBJ2-5; the D gene could be TRBD1 or TRBD2 (6 bases each). The CDR3 is made up of 13 amino acids. V was clipped by 7 bases and J by 5 bases, with 17 bases between them. Germline V gives CDR1 SQVTM, CDR2 ANQGSEA. The CDR3: CSGRGGSGETQYF. DNA of the CDR3: TGCAGCGGTCGAGGGGGGTCGGGGGAGACCCAGTACTTC.